The clone carrying this TCR beta chain was found a few times. Its cognate antigen is unknown. V lost 0 bases to trimming and J lost 7 bases; unmatched junction nucleotides: 5. From germline, CDR1 is GTSNPN and CDR2 SVGIG (reference sequence). This CDR3 is built from 14 residues. This record belongs to a study of beta chain features in type 1 diabetes. Whole-study results and caveats: Type 1 diabetes patients showed a moderate but significant shortening of TCRB CDR3s in all four CD4+ subsets. Researchers reported that naive, central memory and Treg TCRB repertoires appeared more similar in patients than in healthy donors.

Sequencing targeted expressed TCRB transcripts, as all isolated RNA had been reverse transcribed. Libraries were prepared by immunoSEQ multiplex PCR; TCRdb keeps only in-frame clonotypes and omits some of them. This sample yields roughly 280,000 clones, of which about 24% are seen a single time; 0.012% belongs to the top ten. The TCR was taken from a woman aged 25-40 years with type 1 diabetes. The specimen was naive CD4+ T cells from blood. V is TRBV30 and J is TRBJ1-4, with TRBD1 matching 7 bases. The CDR3, as DNA: TGTGCCTGGAGTGTAGGGCAGGGGGGTGAAAAACTGTTTTTT. Residues: CAWSVGQGGEKLFF.